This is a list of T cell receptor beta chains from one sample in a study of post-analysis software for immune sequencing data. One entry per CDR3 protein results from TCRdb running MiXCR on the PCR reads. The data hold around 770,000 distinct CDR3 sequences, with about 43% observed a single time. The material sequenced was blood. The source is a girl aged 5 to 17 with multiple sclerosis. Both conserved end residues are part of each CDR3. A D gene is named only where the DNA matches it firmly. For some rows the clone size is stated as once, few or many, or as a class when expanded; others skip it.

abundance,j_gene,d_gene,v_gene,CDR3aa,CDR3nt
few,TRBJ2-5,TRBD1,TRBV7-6,CASSPDRASGETQYF,TGTGCCAGCAGCCCCGACAGGGCTAGTGGAGAGACCCAGTACTTC
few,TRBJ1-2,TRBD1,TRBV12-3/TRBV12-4,CASTGQDGGYTF,TGTGCCAGCACCGGACAGGATGGTGGCTACACCTTC
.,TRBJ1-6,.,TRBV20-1,CSARRGPGADSPLHF,TGCAGTGCTAGAAGAGGGCCAGGGGCCGATTCACCCCTCCACTTT
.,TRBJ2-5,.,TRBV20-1,CSGTVQETQYF,TGCAGTGGGACAGTACAAGAGACCCAGTACTTC
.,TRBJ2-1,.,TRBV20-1,CSASSGNEQFF,TGCAGTGCTAGTTCCGGGAATGAGCAGTTCTTC
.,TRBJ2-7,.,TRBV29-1,CSVLTGPYEQYF,TGCAGCGTTCTGACAGGCCCCTACGAGCAGTACTTC
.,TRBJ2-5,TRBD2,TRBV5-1,CASSAGTSNQETQYF,TGCGCCAGCAGCGCCGGGACTAGCAACCAAGAGACCCAGTACTTC
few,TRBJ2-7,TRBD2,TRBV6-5,CASYGLAGATYEQYF,TGTGCCAGCTACGGGTTAGCGGGAGCCACCTACGAGCAGTACTTC
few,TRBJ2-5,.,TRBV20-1,CSARGYQETQYF,TGCAGTGCTAGGGGGTACCAAGAGACCCAGTACTTC
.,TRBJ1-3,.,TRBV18,CASCETGNTIYF,TGTGCCAGCTGTGAAACTGGAAACACCATATATTTT
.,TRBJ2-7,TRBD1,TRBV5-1,CASSLEGAGAYEQYF,TGCGCCAGCAGCTTGGAGGGGGCTGGGGCCTACGAGCAGTACTTC
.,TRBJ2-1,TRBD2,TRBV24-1,CATGKRETYNEQFF,TGTGCCACTGGAAAGCGGGAGACCTACAATGAGCAGTTCTTC
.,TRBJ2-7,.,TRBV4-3,CASRPTARGPLYEQYF,TGCGCCAGCAGACCCACGGCCCGCGGGCCCCTCTACGAGCAGTACTTC
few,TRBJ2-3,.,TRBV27,CASSLGSWSTDTQYF,TGTGCCAGCAGTTTAGGCAGCTGGAGCACAGATACGCAGTATTTT
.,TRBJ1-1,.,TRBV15,CAISRDLNTEAFF,TGTGCCATCAGCCGGGACCTGAACACTGAAGCTTTCTTT
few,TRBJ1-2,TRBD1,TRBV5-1,CASSWGDRSPYGHTF,TGCGCCAGCAGCTGGGGGGACAGATCACCCTATGGCCACACCTTC
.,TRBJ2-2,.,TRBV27,CASSSYVTPPNTGELFF,TGTGCCAGCAGCTCCTACGTGACCCCTCCGAACACCGGGGAGCTGTTTTTT